The entry below gives a single T cell receptor beta chain sequence along with its context. Its antigen remains unknown. In the authors' methods: The detection floor for productive clonotype frequency was 2.59 x 10-5. The data were produced by immunoSEQ multiplex PCR, yet TCRdb's version contains in-frame clones alone and is incomplete. That table furnishes V, J and clone size, whereas the DNA furnished D and trimming. The sample holds 25,000 to 35,000 clones, around 66% seen once. CDR1 and CDR2 (germline): SGDLS, YYNGEE. CDR3 length: 16 residues. V lost 0 bases, J lost 0 bases, and 10 bases lay in between. The record originates from a study of STAT5B mutations in CD4+ large granular lymphocyte leukemia. Study-level points and caveats: No patients shared main leukemic clonotypes, though around 24% appeared at low frequency elsewhere. Compared with healthy controls (2/35), patient top clones favored TRBV06 (8/27). Higher CD4+ than CD8+ T-LGLL clonality might reflect small sample size.

The V and J genes are TRBV9 and TRBJ2-4, with D uncertain. The source of this sequence is a human donor in good health. Sequenced: CD4+ T cells from blood buffy coats. This CDR3 is CASSVASGEAKNIQYF. DNA of the CDR3: TGTGCCAGCAGCGTAGCTAGTGGGGAAGCCAAAAACATTCAGTACTTC.